This T cell receptor beta chain was sequenced for a study of blood T cell repertoires in COVID-19. Study in general: Acute and convalescent COVID-19 specimens originated in the United States, Italy and Spain. T cells, B-cell-depleted T cells, or PBMCs provided the cDNA or gDNA that served as material.

Source study methods: Reference gene primers were amplified, and this amplification served to estimate nucleated cell counts. Sequenced by immunoSEQ multiplex PCR; TCRdb stores in-frame clones only, minus some. V, J and clone size derive from that table, while D and trimming were established from the DNA sequence. There are approximately 140,000 clones in the sample; 81% occur only once, and 7% to 10% lies in the top ten. Per germline, CDR1 MNHEY and CDR2 SVGAGI. Trimming left V 3 bases short and J 1 base short, with 9 bases between. The CDR3 totals 14 residues. The V call is TRBV6-5, the J call TRBJ1-1; D perhaps matches TRBD1 (5 bases). The specimen was peripheral blood. This sequence was found in a human donor with acute or convalescent COVID-19. The donor label of this sample is uncertain. The CDR3 sequence is CASSYSDRNTEAFF. The DNA of the CDR3 is TGTGCCAGCAGTTATTCCGACAGGAACACTGAAGCTTTCTTT.